The entry below gives a single T cell receptor (beta chain) sequence along with its context. The data stem from a study of radiation and T cells in renal cell carcinoma. Time point specified: blood 4 weeks post-SBRT, at nephrectomy. The treatment was: 15 Gy SBRT to primary tumor, nephrectomy 4 weeks later. Radiation-treated patients gave blood at baseline, week 2 and week 4. V gave up 5 bases and J gave up 3 bases, with 22 bases separating them. CDR3 length: 17 amino acids. Germline CDR1 and CDR2: SGHTA and FQGTGA. The table came from immunoSEQ multiplex PCR; TCRdb's copy has only in-frame clones and leaves some out. The sample lists about 83,000 clones; over 65% were seen once.

Sequenced material: blood, taken from a patient whose treatment included radiotherapy and nephrectomy. This TCR was sampled from a woman in her sixties with renal cell carcinoma. The chain uses TRBV7-3 and TRBJ1-1; no clear D gene. The CDR3 DNA is TGTGCCAGCAGCCCATTCTGGGCCGTCCGCGGAGACACTGAAGCTTTCTTT. Its translation is CASSPFWAVRGDTEAFF.